These 26 T cell receptor beta chains were all obtained from the same sample, sequenced in a study of blood T cell repertoires in COVID-19. Method: immunoSEQ multiplex PCR; TCRdb's copy keeps in-frame clones and lacks some. The profile shows approximately 350,000 clones, about 88% of them singletons. Sequenced sample: peripheral blood. The receptors stem from a woman in her sixties with COVID-19, enrolled during active disease.

The V gene is TRBV19, the J gene TRBJ2-7, with D perhaps TRBD1 (6 bases). This CDR3 spans 18 amino acids. V lost 0 bases, J lost 2 bases, and 20 bases lay in between. The germline V gene encodes CDR1 LNHDA and CDR2 SQIVND (reference sequence). The CDR3: CASSIDLPRGDTTYEQYF. CDR3 DNA: TGTGCCAGTAGTATAGATCTTCCCAGGGGCGATACAACCTACGAGCAGTACTTC.

The J gene is TRBJ1-5, the V gene TRBV19; the match to TRBD1 covers 10 bases. The CDR3 runs to 14 residues. In germline, CDR1 is LNHDA, CDR2 SQIVND (reference sequence). The ends lost 9 bases at V and 5 bases at J; junction bases unmatched: 7. CDR3 in DNA: TGTGCCAGCAGGGACAGGGGAGAGGATCAGCCCCAGCATTTT. Residues: CASRDRGEDQPQHF.

This chain connects TRBV6-5 to TRBJ1-3; D ambiguous. The CDR3 has 15 residues. V was clipped by 0 bases and J by 2 bases, with 8 bases between them. CDR1 and CDR2 from the germline V gene are MNHEY and SVGAGI. CDR3 DNA: TGTGCCAGCAGTTACTCAGGCAGCGCTGGAAACACCATATATTTT. This sequence encodes CASSYSGSAGNTIYF.

The chain links TRBV11-2 to TRBJ2-7, with TRBD2 matching 8 bases. Germline assignment: CDR1 SGHAT and CDR2 FQNNGV. The CDR3 is 17 amino acids. The V and J ends lost 0 bases and 3 bases, in that order; junction bases with no gene match: 10. The CDR3 sequence: CASSLDPGGALNYEQYF. CDR3 sequence (DNA): TGTGCCAGCAGCTTAGACCCGGGGGGGGCCCTTAACTACGAGCAGTACTTC.

The V gene is TRBV9, the J gene TRBJ2-1, with TRBD1 identical over 7 bases. The CDR3 is 21 residues long. With 0 bases clipped from V and 2 bases from J, the junction kept 20 bases outside the gene matches. Germline loops: CDR1 SGDLS, CDR2 YYNGEE. The CDR3 here is CASSVVEGPTPDRAPYNEQFF. The CDR3 DNA sequence: TGTGCCAGCAGCGTAGTGGAAGGTCCAACCCCAGACAGGGCCCCCTACAATGAGCAGTTCTTC. Combining the CDR3 with reference TRBV9 and TRBJ2-1 gives the whole variable domain DSGVTQTPKHLITATGQRVTLRCSPRSGDLSVYWYQQSLDQGLQFLIQYYNGEERAKGNILERFSAQQFPDLHSELNLSSLELGDSALYFCASSVVEGPTPDRAPYNEQFFGPGTRLTVL.

The chain carries TRBV6-1 and TRBJ1-3; D is undetermined. The V gene lost 0 bases and the J gene lost 3 bases, with 9 bases spanning the gap. The CDR3 spans 15 residues. Germline V lookup: CDR1 MNHNS, CDR2 SASEGT. In DNA, the CDR3 is TGTGCCAGCAGTGAAGCTACCCGGTTTGGAAACACCATATATTTT. Residues: CASSEATRFGNTIYF.

CDR3 sequence: CASTYNRRAFF. The CDR3 nucleotides are TGTGCCAGCACTTATAACAGGCGAGCTTTCTTT. The chain is built from TRBV6-5 and TRBJ1-1, with D possibly TRBD1 on 5 matching bases. V lost 7 bases and J 10 bases, leaving 13 bases between the germline ends. The length of the CDR3 is 11 residues. CDR1 is MNHEY, CDR2 SVGAGI, per germline.

A few counts support this clone. The chain employs TRBV5-1 and TRBJ1-3; no clear D. V shed 0 bases and J shed 1 base, with 8 bases lying between them. Germline values: CDR1 SGHRS, CDR2 YFSETQ. This CDR3 is built from 15 residues. The CDR3: CASSLAFFSGNTIYF. As DNA, the CDR3 is TGCGCCAGCAGCTTGGCCTTCTTTTCTGGAAACACCATATATTTT.

The J gene is TRBJ1-1, the V gene TRBV7-9; D is undetermined. Per the germline V gene, CDR1 is SEHNR and CDR2 is FQNEAQ (reference sequence). The CDR3 totals 13 residues. Trimming cost V 5 bases and J 6 bases, with 13 bases left between them. The CDR3, as DNA: TGTGCCAGCAGCGCCGACATCGGCGCTGAAGCTTTCTTT. Encoded protein: CASSADIGAEAFF.

The V gene is TRBV28, the J gene TRBJ2-1; 9 bases map to TRBD1. This CDR3 is 12 amino acids long. The germline CDR1 and CDR2 sequences are MDHEN and SYDVKM. Trimming took 5 bases from V and 12 from J; bases not matched to a gene: 5. CDR3 loop: CASSLTGGWQFF. CDR3 in DNA: TGTGCCAGCAGTCTGACAGGGGGGTGGCAGTTCTTC.

The chain links TRBV27 to TRBJ1-2; 10 bases agree with TRBD1. The CDR3 length is 13 residues. Germline V gives CDR1 MNHEY, CDR2 SMNVEV (reference sequence). Unmatched junction bases numbered 1, after V lost 6 bases and J lost 3 bases. The CDR3 DNA sequence: TGTGCCAGCAGGACAGGGGGCGACTATGGCTACACCTTC. Translated: CASRTGGDYGYTF.

This clone has more than one count but fewer than ten. The gene calls are TRBV5-1 and TRBJ2-7; 8 bases agree with TRBD1. CDR1 and CDR2 (germline): SGHRS, YFSETQ. V shed 3 bases and J 5 bases; nucleotides not matched to a gene: 7. The CDR3 runs to 14 residues. CDR3 region: CASSYGQGGNEQYF. The CDR3 DNA reads as TGCGCCAGCAGCTACGGACAGGGTGGCAACGAGCAGTACTTC.

The chain is built from TRBV2 and TRBJ2-5; TRBD1 matches 10 bases. CDR3 length: 14 amino acids. The germline gives CDR1 SNHLY, CDR2 FYNNEI. Trimming cost V 7 bases and J 5 bases; bases outside gene matches: 7. The CDR3 sequence: CASIRDRGTETQYF. DNA for the CDR3: TGTGCCAGCATACGGGACAGGGGAACGGAGACCCAGTACTTC.

The chain carries TRBV7-2 and TRBJ2-4, with D uncertain. V was cut by 2 bases and J by 1 base, with 6 bases left in between. The CDR3 length is 14 residues. Germline V gives CDR1 SGHTA, CDR2 FQGNSA. The CDR3 DNA reads TGTGCCAGCAGCTTAAGCCCCGCCAAAAACATTCAGTACTTC. Its translation: CASSLSPAKNIQYF.

This clone was seen a single time. This chain links TRBV5-1 with TRBJ2-3; 9 bases match TRBD2. Germline lookup yields CDR1 SGHRS and CDR2 YFSETQ. The V and J ends lost 6 bases and 2 bases, in that order; junction bases with no gene match: 7. The length of the CDR3 is 15 residues. As DNA, the CDR3 is TGCGCCAGCACCTTAGCGGGGGAAATCACAGATACGCAGTATTTT. Its translation: CASTLAGEITDTQYF.

This chain links TRBV6-5 with TRBJ2-3, with a tentative D call TRBD1 (6 bases). The CDR3 covers 13 residues. Germline CDR1 MNHEY, CDR2 SVGAGI. The germline V and J ends were trimmed by 10 bases and 7 bases, with 18 bases remaining between them. The CDR3 reads CATRPGVPNTQYF. DNA for the CDR3: TGTGCCACTCGCCCAGGGGTCCCAAATACGCAGTATTTT.

The chain combines TRBV10-3 with TRBJ2-7; the D gene is possibly TRBD1 (6 bases). This CDR3 spans 14 amino acids. Germline lookup yields CDR1 ENHRY and CDR2 SYGVKD. V was cut by 2 bases and J by 6 bases, with 14 bases left in between. CDR3 sequence: CAISEPEDSREQYF. CDR3 DNA: TGTGCCATCAGTGAGCCAGAGGACAGTCGCGAGCAGTACTTC.

Here the CDR3 reads CASSEQGVANEKLFF. The CDR3 nucleotides are TGTGCCAGCAGTGAGCAAGGGGTGGCTAATGAAAAACTGTTTTTT. The rearrangement links TRBV6-1 to TRBJ1-4, with TRBD1 as a possible D gene (5 bases). Between the trimmed V and J ends, which lost 3 bases and 3 bases, there was a span of 11 bases. The CDR3 consists of 15 residues. Germline values: CDR1 MNHNS, CDR2 SASEGT.

The J gene is TRBJ2-1, the V gene TRBV3-1 (or the pseudogene TRBV3-2), with D unclear. This CDR3 spans 13 amino acids. The V gene's germline CDR1 is LGHDT and CDR2 YNNKEL (reference sequence). V was clipped by 2 bases and J by 5 bases, with 7 bases between them. The CDR3 DNA sequence: TGTGCCAGCAGCCAAATTCAGGACAATGAGCAGTTCTTC. It translates to CASSQIQDNEQFF.

The V gene is TRBV6-1, the J gene TRBJ1-2, with a possible D match to TRBD1 (5 bases). This CDR3 contains 16 residues. From germline, CDR1 is MNHNS and CDR2 SASEGT. Trimming shortened V by 0 bases and J by 3 bases, and 14 bases separated the two germline ends. The DNA for the CDR3 is TGTGCCAGCAGTGAAGCGGGCGTCGGAGGGGACTATGGCTACACCTTC. Translating gives CASSEAGVGGDYGYTF.

The rearrangement joins TRBV6-1 to TRBJ1-2; the D is unclear. This CDR3 contains 15 residues. Trimming left V 2 bases short and J 2 bases short, with 12 bases between. Germline lookup yields CDR1 MNHNS and CDR2 SASEGT. The CDR3 loop is CASSEFIGGNYGYTF. CDR3 DNA: TGTGCCAGCAGTGAATTCATAGGAGGGAACTATGGCTACACCTTC.

This clone was counted between two and nine times. The CDR3 DNA follows: TGTGCCAGCAGTTACCCCGGGTTACAAGTGGCTGAAGCTTTCTTT. Its protein is CASSYPGLQVAEAFF. The chain links TRBV6-5 to TRBJ1-1; D gene ambiguous. Germline V gene lookup returns CDR1 MNHEY and CDR2 SVGAGI. The length of the CDR3 is 15 residues. V dropped 2 bases and J dropped 6 bases, with 16 bases sitting between them.

Comment on this clone: The sample holds other DNA sequences that translate to the same CDR3. V gene TRBV7-2 combines with J gene TRBJ2-1; D is perhaps TRBD1 (6 bases). Per germline, CDR1 SGHTA and CDR2 FQGNSA. This CDR3 has 14 residues. V was trimmed by 3 bases and J by 4 bases, leaving 10 bases between them. The CDR3 nucleotides read TGTGCCAGCAGCTTGGACAGCTCTTACAATGAGCAGTTCTTC. It specifies CASSLDSSYNEQFF.

V gene TRBV6-5 combines with J gene TRBJ1-4; D uncertain. The V gene lost 7 bases and the J gene lost 8 bases, with 14 bases spanning the gap. This CDR3 contains 13 residues. The germline CDR1 and CDR2 sequences are MNHEY and SVGAGI. CDR3 region: CASTPNAYEKLFF. CDR3 bases: TGTGCCAGCACTCCTAATGCGTACGAAAAACTGTTTTTT.

V is TRBV30 and J is TRBJ1-1; the D is unclear. The CDR3 runs 14 residues. Germline V CDR1 and CDR2: GTSNPN, SVGIG (reference sequence). The germline V and J ends were trimmed by 0 bases and 0 bases, with 8 bases remaining between them. The CDR3 here is CAWSVRTLNTEAFF. The CDR3 DNA follows: TGTGCCTGGAGTGTACGGACTCTGAACACTGAAGCTTTCTTT.

The chain couples TRBV15 to TRBJ2-2; D perhaps matches TRBD2 (6 bases). The V and J ends lost 1 base and 6 bases respectively, with 21 bases between them. CDR3 size: 18 residues. Germline values: CDR1 LNHNV, CDR2 YYDKDF (reference sequence). CDR3 amino acids: CATSRGVWTIRGSGELFF. CDR3 DNA sequence: TGTGCCACCAGCAGAGGGGTGTGGACTATTCGAGGGTCCGGGGAGCTGTTTTTT.